This T cell receptor beta chain was identified in a study of blood T cell repertoires in COVID-19. Study-level information: Italy, Spain and the United States were the sources of the convalescent and acute COVID-19 samples.

During active infection, Seattle patients enrolled and were then monitored through disease. The germline CDR1 and CDR2 sequences are KGHDR and SFDVKD. V shed 3 bases and J shed 3 bases, with 14 bases lying between them. The CDR3 covers 15 residues. Per the authors' pipeline: How many nucleated cells were present was estimated from reference gene primer amplification. Sequenced by immunoSEQ multiplex PCR; TCRdb stores in-frame clones only, minus some. V and J calls and clone size are as listed in that table; D and trimming were resolved from the DNA. The profile shows hundreds of thousands of clones, around 87% of them singletons.

The gene calls are TRBV24-1 and TRBJ2-7, with a possible D match to TRBD2 (6 bases). The TCR sequence derives from a woman aged 60 to 75 with COVID-19, enrolled during active disease. The sample comprised peripheral blood. CDR3 DNA: TGTGCCACCAGTGATAGCGGAGGGAAGAACTACGAGCAGTACTTC. This gives the protein CATSDSGGKNYEQYF.